This is a list of T cell receptor beta chains from one sample in a study of T and B cells in COVID-19 patients. TCRdb called the multiplex PCR reads again in MiXCR, with one record for every CDR3 protein. Of over 7,500 distinct CDR3 sequences in the sample, about 28% were seen once. Sequenced input: blood. The receptors stem from a human donor with active COVID-19. Each CDR3 is given with its conserved first and last residue. The order of the fields is V gene, J gene, D gene, clone size, CDR3 protein, CDR3 DNA. A D gene is named only where the DNA matches it firmly. Where a row states a size, it is once, few, many or the class of an expanded clone; other rows omit it.

v_gene: TRBV11-1; j_gene: TRBJ2-3; d_gene: -; abundance: -; CDR3aa: CASSSNLGAQYF; CDR3nt: TGTGCCAGCAGCTCCAATCTGGGGGCGCAGTATTTT
v_gene: TRBV6-1; j_gene: TRBJ1-2; d_gene: TRBD1; abundance: few; CDR3aa: CASSPTGGAYGYTF; CDR3nt: TGTGCCAGCAGCCCGACAGGGGGCGCCTATGGCTACACCTTC
v_gene: TRBV29-1; j_gene: TRBJ2-1; d_gene: TRBD1; abundance: medium-sized; CDR3aa: CSVEDQGQDYNEQFF; CDR3nt: TGCAGCGTTGAAGATCAAGGACAGGACTACAATGAGCAGTTCTTC
v_gene: TRBV4-3; j_gene: TRBJ2-7; d_gene: -; abundance: few; CDR3aa: CASSLTVSYEQYF; CDR3nt: TGCGCCAGCAGCCTGACAGTATCCTACGAGCAGTACTTC
v_gene: TRBV6-5; j_gene: TRBJ2-4; d_gene: TRBD2; abundance: -; CDR3aa: CASSRGGGKNIQYF; CDR3nt: TGTGCCAGCAGCCGGGGGGGGGGCAAAAACATTCAGTACTTC
v_gene: TRBV27; j_gene: TRBJ2-3; d_gene: -; abundance: medium-sized; CDR3aa: CASSLFGGQDTQYF; CDR3nt: TGTGCCAGCAGTTTATTCGGGGGACAAGATACGCAGTATTTT
v_gene: TRBV10-3; j_gene: TRBJ2-5; d_gene: TRBD1; abundance: -; CDR3aa: CAISWTGAVQETQYF; CDR3nt: TGTGCCATCAGTTGGACAGGGGCCGTGCAAGAGACCCAGTACTTC
v_gene: TRBV28; j_gene: TRBJ2-4; d_gene: -; abundance: -; CDR3aa: CASSTLWETQSGNIQYF; CDR3nt: TGTGCCAGCAGTACCCTCTGGGAGACCCAATCCGGAAACATTCAGTACTTC
v_gene: TRBV19; j_gene: TRBJ1-2; d_gene: -; abundance: -; CDR3aa: CASRTSVLLAGDKGYGYTF; CDR3nt: TGTGCCAGTAGGACATCGGTTTTGTTGGCGGGGGACAAAGGTTATGGCTACACCTTC
v_gene: TRBV10-1; j_gene: TRBJ2-6; d_gene: -; abundance: -; CDR3aa: CASSFSGANVLTF; CDR3nt: TGCGCCAGCAGCTTCTCTGGGGCCAACGTCCTGACTTTC